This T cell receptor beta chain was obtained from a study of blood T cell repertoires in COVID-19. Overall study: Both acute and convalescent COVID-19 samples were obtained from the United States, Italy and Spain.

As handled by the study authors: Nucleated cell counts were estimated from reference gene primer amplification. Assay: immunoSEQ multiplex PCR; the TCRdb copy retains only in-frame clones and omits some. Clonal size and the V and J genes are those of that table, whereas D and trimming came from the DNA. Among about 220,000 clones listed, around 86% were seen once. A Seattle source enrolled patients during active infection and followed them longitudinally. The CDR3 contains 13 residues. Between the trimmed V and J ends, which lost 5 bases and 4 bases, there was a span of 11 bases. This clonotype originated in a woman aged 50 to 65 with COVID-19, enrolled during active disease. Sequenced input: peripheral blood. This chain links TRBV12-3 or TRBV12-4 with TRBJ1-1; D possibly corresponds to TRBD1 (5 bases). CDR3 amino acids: CASSLDRVTEAFF. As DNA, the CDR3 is TGTGCCAGCAGTCTCGACAGAGTCACTGAAGCTTTCTTT.